This T cell receptor beta chain was found in a study of blood T cells in healthy people across ages. For the second PCR, which ran for roughly 6 to 12 cycles, a sample-barcoded 5' primer and a J-beta primer mix were used. TCRdb re-called the 5' RACE reads with MiXCR, one entry per CDR3 protein. The sample lists some 760,000 distinct CDR3 sequences, just under 25% occurring once. CDR3 length: 19 amino acids. Germline V lookup: CDR1 MNHEY, CDR2 SVGEGT. This sample also belongs to another study, concerning T cells of mothers and their children.

The TCR sequence derives from a boy younger than 18 in good health. V is TRBV6-2 or TRBV6-3 and J is TRBJ2-1; 8 bases agree with TRBD2. The tail of the sequence fits TRBJ2-7 better, so the J call may be wrong. The sequencing input was blood. The CDR3 protein is CASSYGSSGRFRQTYEQYF. The CDR3 DNA sequence: TGTGCCAGCAGTTACGGTTCTAGCGGGCGCTTCCGACAGACCTACGAGCAGTACTTC.